This T cell receptor beta chain stems from a study of blood T cell repertoires in COVID-19. Repertoires were generated with immunoSEQ multiplex PCR, while TCRdb's copy carries only in-frame clones and drops some. The profile covers about 270,000 clones, with 91% appearing a single time and approximately 2.9% taken by the ten largest. This clone came up a few times. Sample: PBMCs or T cells enriched from blood (not recorded which). The TCR was taken from a man between 35 and 55 years old who had been exposed to COVID-19.

CDR3: CASSSEGGSMNTEAFF. In DNA form, the CDR3 reads TGTGCCAGTAGTTCGGAAGGAGGATCCATGAACACTGAAGCTTTCTTT. V is TRBV19 and J is TRBJ1-1, with D uncertain. The V gene lost 5 bases and the J gene lost 0 bases, with 16 bases spanning the gap. The CDR3 consists of 16 residues. Per germline, CDR1 LNHDA and CDR2 SQIVND (reference sequence).